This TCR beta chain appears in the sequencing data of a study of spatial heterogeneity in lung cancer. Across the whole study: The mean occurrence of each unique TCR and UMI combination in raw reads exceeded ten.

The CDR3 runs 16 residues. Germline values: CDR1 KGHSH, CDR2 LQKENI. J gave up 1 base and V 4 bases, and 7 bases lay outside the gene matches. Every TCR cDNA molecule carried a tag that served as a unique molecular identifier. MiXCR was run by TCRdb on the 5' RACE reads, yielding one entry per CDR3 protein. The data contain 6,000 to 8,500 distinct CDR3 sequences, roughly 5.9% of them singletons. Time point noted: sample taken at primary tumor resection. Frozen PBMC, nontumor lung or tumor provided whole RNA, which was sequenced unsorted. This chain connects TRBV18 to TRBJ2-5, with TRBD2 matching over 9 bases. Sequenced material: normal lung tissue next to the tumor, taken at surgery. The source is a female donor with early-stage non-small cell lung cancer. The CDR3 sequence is CASSRPTSGIQETQYF. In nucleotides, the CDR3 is TGTGCCAGCTCACGTCCGACTAGCGGCATCCAAGAGACCCAGTACTTC. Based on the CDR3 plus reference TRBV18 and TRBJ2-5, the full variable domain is NAGVMQNPRHLVRRRGQEARLRCSPMKGHSHVYWYRQLPEEGLKFMVYLQKENIIDESGMPKERFSAEFPKEGPSILRIQQVVRGDSAAYFCASSRPTSGIQETQYFGPGTRLLVL.